The present entry profiles one T cell receptor beta chain with its context. The sample comes from a study of neoadjuvant anti-PD-1 for oral cavity cancer. Sequencing used immunoSEQ multiplex PCR; TCRdb keeps in-frame clones, though not all of them. Among 11,000 to 15,000 clones listed, roughly 73% were seen once. The specimen was PBMCs, collected before nivolumab (anti-PD-1) treatment. This receptor was identified in a person between 35 and 79 years old with oral cavity squamous cell carcinoma.

CDR3 coding DNA: TGTGCCAGCAGCTCTGGGGGGACTAGCGGGAGACGATTAGCCGGGGAGCTGTTTTTT. It specifies CASSSGGTSGRRLAGELFF. This chain uses TRBV5-4 with TRBJ2-2, with 14 positions matching TRBD2. The germline V gene encodes CDR1 SGHNT and CDR2 YYREEE (reference sequence). Losses at the gene ends were 3 bases for V and 6 bases for J; bases not matched to a gene: 13. The CDR3 sequence is 19 residues long. Full variable domain (remainder filled in from reference TRBV5-4 and TRBJ2-2): ETGVTQSPTHLIKTRGQQVTLRCSSQSGHNTVSWYQQALGQGPQFIFQYYREEENGRGNFPPRFSGLQFPNYSSELNVNALELDDSALYLCASSSGGTSGRRLAGELFFGEGSRLTVL.